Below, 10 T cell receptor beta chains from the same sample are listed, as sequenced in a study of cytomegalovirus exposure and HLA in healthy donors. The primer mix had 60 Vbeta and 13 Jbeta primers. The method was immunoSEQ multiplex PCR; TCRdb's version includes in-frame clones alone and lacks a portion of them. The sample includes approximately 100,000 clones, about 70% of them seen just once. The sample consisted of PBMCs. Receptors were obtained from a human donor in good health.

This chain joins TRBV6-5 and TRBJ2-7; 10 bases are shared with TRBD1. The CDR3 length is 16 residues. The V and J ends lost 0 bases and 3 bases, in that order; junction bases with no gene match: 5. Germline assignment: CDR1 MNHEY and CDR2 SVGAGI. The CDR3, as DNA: TGTGCCAGCAGTTACTCCTCCGACAGGGGGCTCTACGAGCAGTACTTC. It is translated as CASSYSSDRGLYEQYF.

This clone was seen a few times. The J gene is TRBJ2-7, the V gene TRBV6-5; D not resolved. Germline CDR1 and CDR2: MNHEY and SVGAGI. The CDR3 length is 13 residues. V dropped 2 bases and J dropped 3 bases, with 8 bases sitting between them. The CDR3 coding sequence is TGTGCCAGCAGTTACATGTCCAACTACGAGCAGTACTTC. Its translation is CASSYMSNYEQYF.

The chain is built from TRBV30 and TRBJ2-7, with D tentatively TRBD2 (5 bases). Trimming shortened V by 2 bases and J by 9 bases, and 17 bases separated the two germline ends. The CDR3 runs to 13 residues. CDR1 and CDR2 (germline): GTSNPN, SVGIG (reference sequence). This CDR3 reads CAWSIQGGRSQYF. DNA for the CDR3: TGTGCCTGGAGTATCCAAGGAGGACGCTCGCAGTACTTC.

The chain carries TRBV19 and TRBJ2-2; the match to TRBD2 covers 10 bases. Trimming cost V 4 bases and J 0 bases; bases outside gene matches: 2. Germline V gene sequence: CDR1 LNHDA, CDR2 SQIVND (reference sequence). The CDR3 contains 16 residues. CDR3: CASSTLAGANTGELFF. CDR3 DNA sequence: TGTGCCAGTAGTACTCTAGCGGGAGCGAACACCGGGGAGCTGTTTTTT.

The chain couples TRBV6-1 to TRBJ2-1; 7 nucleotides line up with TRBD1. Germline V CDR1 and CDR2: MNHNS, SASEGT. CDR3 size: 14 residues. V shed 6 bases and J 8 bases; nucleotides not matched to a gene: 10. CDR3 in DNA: TGTGCCAGCAGGCCACAGGGGATCCGGCATGAGCAGTTCTTC. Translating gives CASRPQGIRHEQFF.

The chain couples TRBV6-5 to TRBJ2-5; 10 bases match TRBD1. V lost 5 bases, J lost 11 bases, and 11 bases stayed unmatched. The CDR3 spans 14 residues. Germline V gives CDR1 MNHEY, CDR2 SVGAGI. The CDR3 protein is CASSRQGAQIKQYF. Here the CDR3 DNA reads TGTGCCAGCAGTCGACAGGGGGCGCAAATTAAGCAGTACTTC.

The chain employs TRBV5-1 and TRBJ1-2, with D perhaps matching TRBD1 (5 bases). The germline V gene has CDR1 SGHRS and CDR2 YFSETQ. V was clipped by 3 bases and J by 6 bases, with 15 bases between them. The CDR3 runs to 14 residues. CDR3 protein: CASSYQGREDGYTF. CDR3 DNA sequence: TGCGCCAGCAGCTACCAGGGAAGGGAGGATGGCTACACCTTC.

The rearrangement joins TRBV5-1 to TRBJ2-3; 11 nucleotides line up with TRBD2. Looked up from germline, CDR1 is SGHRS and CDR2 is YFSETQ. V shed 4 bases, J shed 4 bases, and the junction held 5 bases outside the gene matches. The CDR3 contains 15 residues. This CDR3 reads CASSLAGGGADTQYF. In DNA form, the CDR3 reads TGCGCCAGCAGCCTAGCGGGAGGAGGCGCAGATACGCAGTATTTT. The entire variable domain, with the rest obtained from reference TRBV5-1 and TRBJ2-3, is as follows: KAGVTQTPRYLIKTRGQQVTLSCSPISGHRSVSWYQQTPGQGLQFLFEYFSETQRNKGNFPGRFSGRQFSNSRSEMNVSTLELGDSALYLCASSLAGGGADTQYFGPGTRLTVL.

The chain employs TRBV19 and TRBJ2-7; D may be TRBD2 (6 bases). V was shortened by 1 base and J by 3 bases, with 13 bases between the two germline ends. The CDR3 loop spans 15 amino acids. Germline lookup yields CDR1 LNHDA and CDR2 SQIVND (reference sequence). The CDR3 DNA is TGTGCCAGTAGTATAGTGCGGGATGACGTCTACGAGCAGTACTTC. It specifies CASSIVRDDVYEQYF.

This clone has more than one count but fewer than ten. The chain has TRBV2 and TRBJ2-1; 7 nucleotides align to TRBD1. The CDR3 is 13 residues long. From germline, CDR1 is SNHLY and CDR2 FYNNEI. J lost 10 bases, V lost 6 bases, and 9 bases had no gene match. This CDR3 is CASRGSPGQEQFF. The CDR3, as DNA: TGTGCCAGCAGGGGATCCCCGGGACAGGAGCAGTTCTTC.